The present T cell receptor beta chain was sequenced within a study of T cells after posttransplantation cyclophosphamide. Notes on the study in general: Blood and skin or GI T cell repertoires showed limited TRB overlap.

TCRdb's table, derived via immunoSEQ multiplex PCR, lists solely in-frame clones and lacks some. Sampling found 38,000 or so clones, none seen once. V gave up 1 base and J gave up 2 bases, with 12 bases separating them. The CDR3 length is 15 residues. In germline, CDR1 is SGHTA, CDR2 FQGNSA. This clone was seen at least ten times. Its specificity is not known. The source material was PBMCs. The clonotype was recovered from a middle-aged man in good health, CMV-negative, and a related stem cell transplant donor. The chain joins TRBV7-2 to TRBJ2-7, with D possibly matching TRBD2 (6 bases). This CDR3 is CASSLGSSVTYEQYF. The CDR3 DNA follows: TGTGCCAGCAGCTTAGGATCTAGCGTAACCTACGAGCAGTACTTC.